Given below is one TCR beta chain in context. Antigen unknown. The sample belongs to a study of CD8+CD57+ T cells in acquired aplastic anemia. Across the study: Sorted CD4+ and CD8+ cells gave a mean 3.2 ug DNA, range roughly 0.2 to 27.4 ug. CD4+ reads averaged around 10 million in healthy donors.

Study findings and constraints: Around 30 sequences, all CD8+ CDR3, were shared between patients and controls.

Profiling of TCR beta VDJ combinations and CDR3 sequences used genomic DNA as template. TCRdb fed the reads into MiXCR, producing one record per CDR3 protein. Seen here are around 170,000 distinct CDR3 sequences, 40% to 50% observed once, and the top ten hold around 2.9%. CDR3 length equals 13 residues. The germline V gene encodes CDR1 SNHLY and CDR2 FYNNEI. J was trimmed by 3 bases and V by 8 bases; bases with no gene match: 6. The specimen sequenced was sorted CD4+, CD8+, or CD8+CD57+ T cells (not recorded which) from PBMCs. The chain links TRBV2 to TRBJ2-7; 8 nucleotides match TRBD2. The sequence came from a human donor in good health. The CDR3 DNA follows: TGTGCCAGCGGGTCGGGGGGGAGCTACGAGCAGTACTTC. Encoded protein: CASGSGGSYEQYF.